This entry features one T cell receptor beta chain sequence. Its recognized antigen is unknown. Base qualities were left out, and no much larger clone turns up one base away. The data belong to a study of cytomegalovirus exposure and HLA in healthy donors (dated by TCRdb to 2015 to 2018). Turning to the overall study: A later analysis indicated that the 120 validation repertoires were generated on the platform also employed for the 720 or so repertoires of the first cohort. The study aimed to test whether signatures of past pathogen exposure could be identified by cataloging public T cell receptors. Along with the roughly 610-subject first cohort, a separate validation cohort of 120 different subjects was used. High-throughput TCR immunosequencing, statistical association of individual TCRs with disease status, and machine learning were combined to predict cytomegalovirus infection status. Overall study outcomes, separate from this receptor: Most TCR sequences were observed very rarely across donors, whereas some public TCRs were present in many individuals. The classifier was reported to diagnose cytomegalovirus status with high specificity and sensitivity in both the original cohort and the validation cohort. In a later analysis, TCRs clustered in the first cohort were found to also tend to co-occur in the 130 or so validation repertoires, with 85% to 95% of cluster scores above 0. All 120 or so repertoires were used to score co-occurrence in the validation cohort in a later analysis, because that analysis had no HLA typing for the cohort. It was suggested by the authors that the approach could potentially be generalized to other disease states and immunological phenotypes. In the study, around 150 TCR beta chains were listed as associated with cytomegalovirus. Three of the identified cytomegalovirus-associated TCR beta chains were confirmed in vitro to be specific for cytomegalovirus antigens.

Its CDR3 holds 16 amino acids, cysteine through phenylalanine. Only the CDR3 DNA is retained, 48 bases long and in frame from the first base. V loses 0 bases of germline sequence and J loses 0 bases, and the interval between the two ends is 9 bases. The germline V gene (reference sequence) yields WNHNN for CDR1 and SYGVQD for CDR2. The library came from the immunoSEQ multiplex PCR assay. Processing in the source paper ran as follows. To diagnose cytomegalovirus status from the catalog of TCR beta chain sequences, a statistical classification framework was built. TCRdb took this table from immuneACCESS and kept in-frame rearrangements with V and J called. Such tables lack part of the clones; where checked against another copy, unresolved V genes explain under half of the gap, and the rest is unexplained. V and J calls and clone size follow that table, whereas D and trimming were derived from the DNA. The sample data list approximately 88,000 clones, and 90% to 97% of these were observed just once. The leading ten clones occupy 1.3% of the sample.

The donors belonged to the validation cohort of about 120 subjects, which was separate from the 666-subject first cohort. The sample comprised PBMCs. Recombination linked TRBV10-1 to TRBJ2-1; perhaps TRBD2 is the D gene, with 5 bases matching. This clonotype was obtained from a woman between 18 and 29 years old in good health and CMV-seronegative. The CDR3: CASSESRESSYNEQFF. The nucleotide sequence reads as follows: TGCGCCAGCAGTGAGTCGAGGGAGAGCTCCTACAATGAGCAGTTCTTC.